A selection of T cell receptor beta chains follows, all from one sample in a study of quantifying T cell responses using KT2 cells. Using its own MiXCR run on the UMI-ligation and nested PCR reads, TCRdb lists one record per CDR3 protein. The repertoire holds about 33,000 distinct CDR3 sequences, with 10% to 13% as singletons. Material for sequencing was PBMCs spiked with cells of the T cell clone KT2. These receptors were collected from a human donor. CDR3s include the opening cysteine and the closing phenylalanine or tryptophan. The order of the fields is V gene, D gene, clone size, J gene, CDR3 protein, CDR3 DNA. The D gene is left open where the match is weak. For some rows the clone size is stated as once, few or many, or as a class when expanded; others skip it.

v_call: TRBV7-8
d_call: TRBD1
clone_size: many
j_call: TRBJ1-5
cdr3_aa: CASSPLTGGSNQPQHF
cdr3_nt: TGTGCCAGCAGCCCATTGACAGGGGGTAGCAATCAGCCCCAGCATTTT

v_call: TRBV14
d_call: .
clone_size: medium-sized
j_call: TRBJ2-6
cdr3_aa: CASSQLGHSGANVLTF
cdr3_nt: TGTGCCAGCAGCCAGTTAGGGCACTCTGGGGCCAACGTCCTGACTTTC

v_call: TRBV9
d_call: TRBD2
clone_size: many
j_call: TRBJ2-6
cdr3_aa: CASSVTSGGATGANVLTF
cdr3_nt: TGTGCCAGCAGCGTGACTAGCGGGGGGGCCACGGGGGCCAACGTCCTGACTTTC

v_call: TRBV20-1
d_call: TRBD1
clone_size: many
j_call: TRBJ1-2
cdr3_aa: CSARDFRGNGYTF
cdr3_nt: TGCAGTGCTAGAGACTTCAGGGGGAATGGCTACACCTTC

v_call: TRBV6-2/TRBV6-3
d_call: TRBD1
clone_size: .
j_call: TRBJ2-1
cdr3_aa: CASSQRDSSYNEQFF
cdr3_nt: TGTGCCAGCAGTCAACGGGACAGCTCCTACAATGAGCAGTTCTTC

v_call: TRBV7-7
d_call: .
clone_size: few
j_call: TRBJ2-5
cdr3_aa: CASSLIVLETQYF
cdr3_nt: TGTGCCAGCAGCTTAATCGTCTTGGAGACCCAGTACTTC

v_call: TRBV18
d_call: .
clone_size: many
j_call: TRBJ1-5
cdr3_aa: CASSPGANQPQHF
cdr3_nt: TGTGCCAGCTCACCAGGGGCGAATCAGCCCCAGCATTTT

v_call: TRBV5-6
d_call: .
clone_size: few
j_call: TRBJ1-2
cdr3_aa: CASSLGPDNYGYTF
cdr3_nt: TGTGCCAGCAGCTTGGGCCCTGATAACTATGGCTACACCTTC

v_call: TRBV3-1
d_call: TRBD2
clone_size: many
j_call: TRBJ2-2
cdr3_aa: CASRLATSSNTGELFF
cdr3_nt: TGTGCCAGCCGACTAGCGACCAGCTCGAACACCGGGGAGCTGTTTTTT

v_call: TRBV5-1
d_call: .
clone_size: few
j_call: TRBJ1-2
cdr3_aa: CASSLSTGTNYGYTF
cdr3_nt: TGCGCCAGCAGCTTGTCGACAGGCACCAACTATGGCTACACCTTC

v_call: TRBV7-2
d_call: .
clone_size: .
j_call: TRBJ2-1
cdr3_aa: CASSLWGGTYNEQFF
cdr3_nt: TGTGCCAGCAGCTTATGGGGGGGCACCTACAATGAGCAGTTCTTC

v_call: TRBV6-4
d_call: .
clone_size: .
j_call: TRBJ2-2
cdr3_aa: CASSSDPSTGELFF
cdr3_nt: TGTGCCAGCTCTTCTGACCCTTCCACCGGGGAGCTGTTTTTT

v_call: TRBV6-5
d_call: .
clone_size: many
j_call: TRBJ1-2
cdr3_aa: CASSYHNYGYTF
cdr3_nt: TGTGCCAGCAGTTACCACAACTATGGCTACACCTTC

v_call: TRBV4-3
d_call: .
clone_size: .
j_call: TRBJ1-5
cdr3_aa: CASSQDGKTNQPQHF
cdr3_nt: TGCGCCAGCAGCCAAGATGGAAAGACCAATCAGCCCCAGCATTTT